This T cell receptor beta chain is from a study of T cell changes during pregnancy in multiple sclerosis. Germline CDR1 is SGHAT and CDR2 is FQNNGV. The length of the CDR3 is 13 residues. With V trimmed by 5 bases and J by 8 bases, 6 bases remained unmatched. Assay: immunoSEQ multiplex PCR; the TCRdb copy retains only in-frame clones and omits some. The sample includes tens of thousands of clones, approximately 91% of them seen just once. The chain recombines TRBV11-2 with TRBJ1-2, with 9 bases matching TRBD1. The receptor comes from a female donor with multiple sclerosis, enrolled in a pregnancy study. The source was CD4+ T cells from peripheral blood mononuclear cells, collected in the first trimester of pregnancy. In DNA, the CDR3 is TGTGCCAGCAGCCTTAGACAGGGGGAGGGCTACACCTTC. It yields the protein CASSLRQGEGYTF.